A selection of T cell receptor beta chains follows, all from one sample in a study of blood T cell repertoires in COVID-19. Profiling relied on immunoSEQ multiplex PCR, and the TCRdb table lists in-frame clones only, not all of them. The sample gives 150,000 or so clones, roughly 87% of which show up once; around 1.2% is in the top ten. Source material: PBMCs or T cells enriched from blood (not recorded which). The receptors were gathered from a human donor with acute COVID-19. The donor label of this sample is uncertain. Each CDR3 is given with its conserved first and last residue. Fields, in order: V gene, D gene, J gene, clone size, CDR3 protein, CDR3 DNA. A D gene is named only where the DNA matches it firmly. For some rows the clone size is stated as once, few or many, or as a class when expanded; others skip it.

TRBV2	TRBD1	TRBJ1-2	-	CATRTGDRGGYTF	TGTGCCACCCGGACAGGGGACAGAGGAGGCTACACCTTC
TRBV7-2	-	TRBJ2-3	-	CASSLWGGRVDTQYF	TGTGCCAGCAGCTTATGGGGGGGGCGGGTAGATACGCAGTATTTT
TRBV18	-	TRBJ1-1	-	CASSAFPGSDTEAFF	TGTGCCAGCTCAGCCTTCCCAGGTTCGGACACTGAAGCTTTCTTT
TRBV11-2	-	TRBJ2-1	-	CASLGGANEQFF	TGTGCCAGCCTGGGGGGGGCCAATGAGCAGTTCTTC
TRBV7-2	TRBD1	TRBJ1-4	-	CASSHTEGAYEKLFF	TGTGCCAGCAGCCATACGGAGGGGGCGTATGAAAAACTGTTTTTT
TRBV6-4	TRBD1	TRBJ1-2	-	CASSEGTGQPHHNYGYTF	TGTGCCAGCAGTGAAGGGACAGGGCAACCTCATCATAACTATGGCTACACCTTC
TRBV19	-	TRBJ1-1	-	CASSIRGPTEAFF	TGTGCCAGTAGTATTCGAGGGCCAACTGAAGCTTTCTTT
TRBV7-9	-	TRBJ2-3	-	CASSSPTGQSTDTQYF	TGTGCCAGCAGCTCCCCGACCGGACAGTCCACAGATACGCAGTATTTT
TRBV4-2	TRBD2	TRBJ2-7	-	CASSQEGGWPLSGGPTAYEQYF	TGTGCCAGCAGCCAAGAAGGGGGGTGGCCCCTTAGCGGGGGGCCCACCGCCTACGAGCAGTACTTC
TRBV9	TRBD1	TRBJ2-7	-	CASSTDRGGEQYF	TGTGCCAGCAGCACGGACAGGGGGGGCGAGCAGTACTTC
TRBV4-2	-	TRBJ1-2	-	CASSQDGVDYGYTF	TGTGCCAGCAGCCAAGACGGGGTGGACTATGGCTACACCTTC
TRBV3-1/TRBV3-2	-	TRBJ2-5	-	CASSQAFKETQYF	TGTGCCAGCAGCCAGGCTTTTAAAGAGACCCAGTACTTC
TRBV19	TRBD1	TRBJ2-3	-	CASRDRGRRDTQYF	TGTGCCAGTAGGGACAGGGGGCGCAGAGATACGCAGTATTTT
TRBV2	-	TRBJ2-1	few	CASSGRESSYNEQFF	TGTGCCAGCAGCGGCAGGGAAAGCTCCTACAATGAGCAGTTCTTC
TRBV30	-	TRBJ1-1	-	CAWRAGRIEAFF	TGTGCCTGGAGGGCGGGGAGGATTGAAGCTTTCTTT
TRBV24-1	-	TRBJ1-6	-	CATSDFEGEGSPLHF	TGTGCCACCAGTGATTTTGAAGGGGAGGGTTCACCCCTCCACTTT
TRBV9	TRBD1	TRBJ2-7	-	CASSLGTAYSYEQYF	TGTGCCAGCAGCCTCGGGACAGCCTACTCCTACGAGCAGTACTTC
TRBV20-1	-	TRBJ2-2	-	CSARGRRGLFF	TGCAGTGCCCGGGGGAGGAGGGGGCTGTTTTTT
TRBV5-8	TRBD1	TRBJ1-2	-	CASSLAYRGTYGYTF	TGTGCCAGCAGCTTGGCCTACAGGGGAACCTATGGCTACACCTTC
TRBV30	-	TRBJ2-2	-	CAWQTGPGLGGELFF	TGTGCCTGGCAAACAGGGCCGGGTTTGGGCGGGGAGCTGTTTTTT
TRBV25-1	-	TRBJ1-2	-	CASSEPEADYGYTF	TGTGCCAGCAGTGAGCCGGAAGCGGACTATGGCTACACCTTC
TRBV13	-	TRBJ2-5	-	CASSLIGGSSQETQYF	TGTGCCAGCAGCTTAATTGGCGGGTCTAGCCAAGAGACCCAGTACTTC
TRBV3-1/TRBV3-2	-	TRBJ2-1	-	CASSSVPPNDNEQFF	TGTGCCAGCAGCTCGGTCCCCCCTAATGACAATGAGCAGTTCTTC
TRBV11-2	-	TRBJ1-6	-	CASSPGGKLNSPLHF	TGTGCCAGCAGCCCTGGCGGGAAGCTGAATTCACCCCTCCACTTT
TRBV13	-	TRBJ2-7	once	CASSLEQTYEQYF	TGTGCCAGCAGCTTAGAACAGACCTACGAGCAGTACTTC
TRBV21-1	-	TRBJ2-1	once	CASSKEEGLANEQFF	TGTGCCAGCAGCAAAGAAGAGGGACTAGCCAATGAGCAGTTCTTC
TRBV15	TRBD1	TRBJ1-5	-	CATSREDVWDRGNQPQHF	TGTGCCACCAGCAGAGAAGATGTCTGGGACAGGGGTAATCAGCCCCAGCATTTT
TRBV6-5	TRBD1	TRBJ2-7	-	CASVGTGGNYEQYF	TGTGCCAGCGTAGGGACAGGGGGCAACTACGAGCAGTACTTC
TRBV18	-	TRBJ2-5	-	CASSPGGWGPETQYF	TGTGCCAGCTCACCGGGCGGTTGGGGGCCGGAGACCCAGTACTTC
TRBV11-2	-	TRBJ1-4	-	CASSPQGGGEKLFF	TGTGCCAGCAGCCCCCAAGGGGGTGGAGAAAAACTGTTTTTT
TRBV5-1	TRBD1	TRBJ1-1	-	CASSLRTGVEAEAFF	TGCGCCAGCAGCTTGAGAACAGGGGTTGAAGCTGAAGCTTTCTTT
TRBV29-1	TRBD1	TRBJ1-1	-	CSVRQGFEAFF	TGCAGCGTAAGACAGGGCTTTGAAGCTTTCTTT
TRBV29-1	-	TRBJ1-1	-	CSADGARAFF	TGCAGCGCCGACGGAGCCCGAGCTTTCTTT
TRBV5-6	-	TRBJ2-7	-	CASSLAMSDYEQYF	TGTGCCAGCAGCTTGGCCATGTCAGACTACGAGCAGTACTTC
TRBV6-1	TRBD1	TRBJ1-2	-	CASSEARGRGYGYTF	TGTGCCAGCAGTGAAGCTAGGGGGCGCGGCTATGGCTACACCTTC
TRBV5-4	-	TRBJ2-7	-	CASSSMGPTFEQYF	TGTGCCAGCAGCTCGATGGGGCCAACGTTCGAGCAGTACTTC
TRBV9	TRBD1	TRBJ2-7	-	CASSVGTGTYEQYF	TGTGCCAGCAGCGTCGGGACAGGGACTTACGAGCAGTACTTC
TRBV7-9	-	TRBJ2-3	-	CASSLGPGEIADTQYF	TGTGCCAGCAGCTTAGGACCGGGGGAAATCGCAGATACGCAGTATTTT
TRBV7-9	TRBD1	TRBJ2-3	-	CASSPKGQGATDTQYF	TGTGCCAGCAGCCCGAAAGGACAGGGAGCAACAGATACGCAGTATTTT
TRBV2	-	TRBJ2-5	-	CASSGAVLGTQYF	TGTGCCAGCTCTGGGGCCGTTCTAGGGACCCAGTACTTC
TRBV19	TRBD1	TRBJ1-5	-	CASSQGADQPQHF	TGTGCCAGTTCTCAGGGGGCAGATCAGCCCCAGCATTTT
TRBV29-1	-	TRBJ1-2	-	CSVEEAERTRFNYGYTF	TGCAGCGTTGAAGAAGCGGAAAGGACCCGTTTTAACTATGGCTACACCTTC
TRBV18	-	TRBJ1-2	-	CASSPPAAADGYTF	TGTGCCAGCTCACCACCAGCAGCGGCAGATGGCTACACCTTC
TRBV28	-	TRBJ1-6	once	CASSWTGVRSPLHF	TGTGCCAGCAGTTGGACGGGGGTGCGTTCACCCCTCCACTTT
TRBV5-1	-	TRBJ1-2	-	CASSLAGSPLGYTF	TGCGCCAGCAGCTTGGCGGGGTCACCTCTTGGCTACACCTTC
TRBV7-9	-	TRBJ2-5	-	CASSLAGRVETQYF	TGTGCCAGCAGCTTAGCGGGCAGAGTAGAGACCCAGTACTTC
TRBV29-1	-	TRBJ1-2	few	CSVADQSSGYTF	TGCAGCGTCGCAGATCAGTCATCTGGCTACACCTTC
TRBV3-1/TRBV3-2	-	TRBJ2-7	-	CASSQDQGAYEQYF	TGTGCCAGCAGCCAAGACCAGGGCGCCTACGAGCAGTACTTC
TRBV18	TRBD1	TRBJ2-5	-	CASSLTGGGQETQYF	TGTGCCAGCTCACTGACAGGGGGTGGCCAAGAGACCCAGTACTTC
TRBV6-6	TRBD1	TRBJ1-2	-	CASSRSGQEHGYTF	TGTGCCAGCAGCCGGAGCGGACAGGAGCATGGCTACACCTTC
TRBV9	TRBD1	TRBJ1-2	-	CASSESGGESNYGYTF	TGTGCCAGCAGCGAGTCAGGGGGCGAGTCTAACTATGGCTACACCTTC
TRBV19	TRBD2	TRBJ2-3	once	CASSIGSGGTDTQYF	TGTGCCAGTAGTATAGGAAGCGGGGGAACAGATACGCAGTATTTT
TRBV7-3	TRBD2	TRBJ2-3	-	CASSPFGGSTDTQYF	TGTGCCAGCAGCCCATTCGGGGGGAGCACAGATACGCAGTATTTT
TRBV5-4	TRBD2	TRBJ2-2	-	CASSRGGASGELFF	TGTGCCAGCAGCCGGGGGGGCGCCTCCGGGGAGCTGTTTTTT